Listed here is a single T cell receptor beta chain. Antigen: not known. Unique molecular identifiers were incorporated during preparation of the TCRbeta library. Each CDR3 protein gets one entry after TCRdb re-called the PCR reads with MiXCR. The sample consists of approximately 500,000 distinct CDR3 sequences, 27% of them appearing once. The ends lost 8 bases at V and 2 bases at J; junction bases unmatched: 8. The length of the CDR3 is 16 residues. Germline V gene sequence: CDR1 SNHLY, CDR2 FYNNEI. The sample originates from a study of T-cell reconstitution after alpha-beta-depleted transplantation in children. Study results and caveats: One year post-transplant, T-cell counts and diversity were largely derived from T cells produced anew. Some patients showed high day-60 TCRbeta diversity, which derived from surviving recipient T cells and thymic progenitors. Expanded graft clones, several hundred of them, were reportedly the source of alpha-beta T cells about two months after transplant.

The input for sequencing was PBMCs, taken before TCRalphabeta/CD19-depleted stem cell transplant. The clonotype was recovered from a boy under two years old with Wiskott-Aldrich syndrome, due to receive a stem cell transplant. This rearrangement joins TRBV2 to TRBJ2-1, with 11 bases identical to TRBD2. In nucleotides, the CDR3 is TGTGCCAGCCGGAGACCGGGACTAGCGGCCTACAATGAGCAGTTCTTC. This sequence encodes CASRRPGLAAYNEQFF.